Here is one T cell receptor (beta chain) with its context. Its specificity is unknown. The data stem from a study of human T cells and chemical hapten exposure. Across the study: Donors were sensitized with 2% DPC on the upper inner arm. Findings and limits, study-wide: Donors had alopecia, so their immune response may differ from healthy people's.

V was pared by 0 bases and J by 3 bases, with 10 bases between. This CDR3 comprises 14 residues. Per the germline V gene, CDR1 is SGHRS and CDR2 is YFSETQ. TCRdb used MiXCR to reprocess the RACE reads, holding one entry per CDR3 protein. The sample lists 85,000 or so distinct CDR3 sequences; around a tenth were seen once. The time point is: patch test 2, 6 weeks after DPC sensitization. This sample's treatment: therapeutic diphenylcyclopropenone sensitization with weekly scalp DPC. This receptor was taken from a man aged 18 to 35 with alopecia areata. Some clones in this sample may be carry-over from other donors' samples. The V gene is TRBV5-1, the J gene TRBJ2-7, with D possibly being TRBD2 (6 bases). The source was whole blood, collected in connection with sensitization to the hapten diphenylcyclopropenone (DPC). The CDR3 protein is CASSLAGGDYEQYV. CDR3 sequence (DNA): TGCGCCAGCAGCTTGGCCGGAGGGGACTACGAGCAGTACGTC.